The text below deals with one T cell receptor (beta chain). Its antigen is currently unknown. These data are taken from a study of shared clonotypes between healthy human individuals. Libraries were prepared by immunoSEQ multiplex PCR; TCRdb keeps only in-frame clonotypes and omits some of them. This sample yields approximately 940,000 clones, of which approximately 80% are seen a single time; nearly 1.5% belongs to the top ten. This CDR3 comprises 13 residues. The V segment lost 6 bases and the J segment 5 bases; nucleotides outside the gene matches: 4. Germline V gives CDR1 MNHEY, CDR2 SMNVEV (reference sequence). Donors, healthy HIV-negative adults, lacked recent acute infections or vaccinations. Study results and caveats: Donor clonotype sharing was expected to depend on sequencing depth. The naive CD4 repertoires of several donors were compared, and 5% to 6.5% of clonotypes were shared.

The receptor was derived from a man between 18 and 29 years old in good health. The sequencing sample was made of memory CD4+ T cells sorted from blood. The subset: CD45RA-negative fraction. This rearrangement joins TRBV27 to TRBJ2-7, with 10 bases aligning to TRBD1. The CDR3 here is CASRSGQGDEQYF. CDR3 sequence (DNA): TGTGCCAGCAGGTCCGGACAGGGGGACGAGCAGTACTTC.